By proportion, the clone carrying this TCR beta chain is medium-sized (0.01 to 0.1%). No antigen is known for it. The sample's time point: sample taken at primary tumor resection. This record belongs to a study of spatial heterogeneity in lung cancer. Study-level results: Intratumoral expanded alpha and beta TCR counts were found to track tumor mutation counts.

A single record per CDR3 protein comes from TCRdb applying MiXCR to the 5' RACE reads. The table lists some 7,000 distinct CDR3 sequences, around 7% of them singletons. In germline, CDR1 is MNHNS, CDR2 SASEGT. V lost 3 bases, J lost 0 bases, and 10 bases lay in between. This CDR3 spans 15 amino acids. Here the sequenced sample was lung tumor tissue, taken at surgery. This chain joins TRBV6-1 and TRBJ2-3, with D tentatively TRBD1 or TRBD2 (5 bases each). This receptor was obtained from a male donor with early-stage non-small cell lung cancer. CDR3 in amino acids: CASSDDGASTDTQYF. In DNA, the CDR3 is TGTGCCAGCAGTGATGACGGGGCTAGCACAGATACGCAGTATTTT.